This TCR beta chain was captured in a study of identical twins. Findings and caveats of the study: Beta clonotypes that were abundant in cord blood contained fewer insertions, a pattern absent from memory repertoires.

This CDR3 has 13 residues. A universal primer site came from template switching; cDNA carried unique molecular identifiers. TCRdb reanalysed the 5' RACE reads using MiXCR and keeps one entry per CDR3 protein. The sample yields around 510,000 distinct CDR3 sequences, approximately 14% seen once. This clonotype was observed a handful of times. Its antigen is unidentified. The same specimen was also included in a second study, on yellow fever vaccine responses in identical twins.

This sequence joins TRBV21-1 and TRBJ2-1. TRBV21-1 is shown as a pseudogene. What was sequenced was CD4+ T cells sorted from blood. The receptor was derived from a woman between 18 and 29 years old in good health. CDR3 coding DNA: TGTGCCAGCAGCAAAGTCCTCGGTGATGAGCAGTTCTTC. It specifies CASSKVLGDEQFF.